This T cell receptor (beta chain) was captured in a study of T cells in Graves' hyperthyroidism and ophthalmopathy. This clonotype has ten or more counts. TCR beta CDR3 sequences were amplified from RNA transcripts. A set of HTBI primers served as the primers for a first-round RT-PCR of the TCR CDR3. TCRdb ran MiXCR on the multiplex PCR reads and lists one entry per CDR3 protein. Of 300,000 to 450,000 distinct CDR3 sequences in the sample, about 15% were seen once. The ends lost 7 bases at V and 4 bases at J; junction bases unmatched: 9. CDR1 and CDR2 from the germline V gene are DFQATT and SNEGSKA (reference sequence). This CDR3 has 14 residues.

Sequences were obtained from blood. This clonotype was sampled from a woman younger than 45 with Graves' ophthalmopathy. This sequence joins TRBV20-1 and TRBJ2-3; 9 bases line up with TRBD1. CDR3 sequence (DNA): TGCAGTGGGGTGGAGACAGGGGGACCAGATACGCAGTATTTT. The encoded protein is CSGVETGGPDTQYF.